These 11 T cell receptor beta chains were sequenced from one sample in a study of stem cell transplantation in POMP-related autoinflammatory disease. Measured with immunoSEQ multiplex PCR; TCRdb has only the in-frame clones, and not every one. There are about 68,000 clones in the sample; approximately 91% occur only once, and 0.55% to 0.85% lies in the top ten. The sample consisted of CD4+ T cells from PBMCs, taken after stem cell transplantation. All receptors derive from a human patient with POMP-related autoinflammation and immune dysregulation (PRAID). Part of the T cell pool may stem from the graft donor.

The rearrangement links TRBV5-8 to TRBJ2-4; possibly TRBD2 for D (6 bases). V was clipped by 1 base and J by 2 bases, with 16 bases between them. The CDR3 loop spans 17 amino acids. Germline V lookup: CDR1 SGHTS, CDR2 YDEGEE. CDR3 residues: CASSLNTDYLSKNIQYF. The CDR3, as DNA: TGTGCCAGCAGCTTGAATACGGACTATTTATCCAAAAACATTCAGTACTTC.

This clone occurred a few times. V usage is TRBV7-2 and J usage is TRBJ1-2; TRBD1 agrees at 10 bases. Germline CDR1 is SGHTA and CDR2 is FQGNSA. J was trimmed by 5 bases and V by 5 bases; bases with no gene match: 11. The CDR3 consists of 16 residues. CDR3 loop: CASSQGGQGVEYGYTF. CDR3 nucleotide sequence: TGTGCCAGCAGCCAAGGTGGACAGGGGGTTGAGTATGGCTACACCTTC.

The chain has TRBV6-5 and TRBJ1-4, with 11 positions matching TRBD1. CDR1 is MNHEY, CDR2 SVGAGI, per germline. The CDR3 covers 16 residues. After removal of 0 bases from V and 6 bases from J, the junction contained 3 bases not matched to a gene. The CDR3 DNA reads as TGTGCCAGCAGTTACTCTCCGGGACAGGGGGATGAAAAACTGTTTTTT. Amino acids: CASSYSPGQGDEKLFF.

The CDR3 loop is CASSFTGSTDTQYF. The CDR3 DNA follows: TGTGCCAGCAGCTTCACGGGGAGCACAGATACGCAGTATTTT. V usage is TRBV7-2 and J usage is TRBJ2-3; D may be TRBD2 (5 bases). V lost 3 bases, J lost 0 bases, and 7 bases lay in between. This CDR3 is 14 amino acids long. The germline gives CDR1 SGHTA, CDR2 FQGNSA.

This clone was seen once. CDR3 nucleotide sequence: TGCAGCGTCGCCTCCTCCATACGGGGGGCCAGGGGGACCCAGTACTTC. This codes for CSVASSIRGARGTQYF. The chain uses TRBV29-1 and TRBJ2-5, with D maybe TRBD2 (7 bases). This CDR3 comprises 16 residues. Deletions cut 6 bases from V and 7 bases from J, with 27 bases between. Per germline, CDR1 SQVTM and CDR2 ANQGSEA.

This clone was seen just once. The chain has TRBV10-3 and TRBJ1-4; TRBD1 might be the D (5 bases). V was shortened by 0 bases and J by 8 bases, with 13 bases between the two germline ends. This CDR3 contains 15 residues. Germline CDR1 is ENHRY and CDR2 is SYGVKD. This CDR3 is CAISESGAPREKLFF. The CDR3 DNA reads as TGTGCCATCAGTGAGTCCGGGGCGCCCCGAGAAAAACTGTTTTTT.

The chain links TRBV24-1 to TRBJ2-2; 7 bases fit TRBD1. Germline V gene lookup returns CDR1 KGHDR and CDR2 SFDVKD. The V gene end was trimmed by 4 bases and the J gene end by 7 bases; junction bases not matched to a gene: 11. The CDR3 length is 16 residues. The CDR3 loop is CATSDTIDRVGGELFF. The CDR3 region has the DNA TGTGCCACCAGTGACACAATCGACAGGGTGGGCGGGGAGCTGTTTTTT.

This clone was seen just once. V and J are TRBV5-1 and TRBJ2-5; 8 bases are a match to TRBD2. The J segment lost 0 bases and the V segment lost 2 bases, leaving 9 bases of the junction unmatched. The V gene's germline CDR1 is SGHRS and CDR2 YFSETQ. The CDR3 loop spans 17 amino acids. The CDR3 nucleotides are TGCGCCAGCAGCTTAAATATAGCGGGGCGAAACCAAGAGACCCAGTACTTC. The encoded protein is CASSLNIAGRNQETQYF.

The V call is TRBV19, the J call TRBJ2-1; possibly TRBD1 for D (6 bases). Per the germline V gene, CDR1 is LNHDA and CDR2 is SQIVND (reference sequence). The CDR3 consists of 13 residues. Between the trimmed V and J ends, which lost 3 bases and 5 bases, there was a span of 8 bases. The CDR3, as DNA: TGTGCCAGTAGTATGGGACAAAACAATGAGCAGTTCTTC. Protein: CASSMGQNNEQFF.

This clone was picked up a small number of times. The chain is built from TRBV15 and TRBJ2-1; D gene ambiguous. Germline CDR1 reads LNHNV; CDR2 reads YYDKDF (reference sequence). V dropped 1 base and J dropped 7 bases, with 8 bases sitting between them. This CDR3 region has 13 residues. CDR3 loop: CATSRGVENEQFF. The CDR3 DNA reads TGTGCCACCAGCAGAGGGGTTGAAAATGAGCAGTTCTTC.

V usage is TRBV18 and J usage is TRBJ2-3, with unresolved D. From germline, CDR1 is KGHSH and CDR2 LQKENI. With 6 bases removed from V and 3 bases from J, the gap between germline ends came to 16 bases. The CDR3 runs 15 residues. DNA for the CDR3: TGTGCCAGCTCTCCGGACCCAACGAGGACAGATACGCAGTATTTT. Amino acid sequence: CASSPDPTRTDTQYF.